A single sample is the source of the 5 T cell receptor beta chains below, sequenced in a study of T cells in Graves' hyperthyroidism and ophthalmopathy (dated by TCRdb to between 2017 and 2020). The method behind the library was multiplex PCR. This sample was sequenced with an Illumina HiSeq 2000. TCR beta CDR3 regions were amplified from RNA transcripts. For the first round of RT-PCR on the TCR CDR3, the HTBI primer set was used together with the Qiagen OneStep RT-PCR kit. Starting from the raw public reads, TCRdb applied fastp trimming at Q25, assembled clones with MiXCR and retained in-frame beta chains. Each CDR3 protein gets just one entry, which takes the most common genes and DNA from the rows behind it. The sample data list approximately 600,000 distinct CDR3 sequences, and under 20% of these were observed just once. 3.5% to 4% of the sample lies in the top ten. Sequencing input: blood. Receptors originate from a woman aged 25-40 years with Graves' hyperthyroidism.

This clonotype has a handful of counts. The V and J genes are TRBV4-1 and TRBJ2-7, with 8 bases identical to TRBD1. CDR1 and CDR2 from the germline V gene are MGHRA and YSYEKL. The CDR3 has 15 amino acids. V gave up 2 bases and J gave up 0 bases; unmatched junction bases: 3. The CDR3 DNA reads as TGCGCCAGCAGCCAACGGGACAGGAGCTCCTACGAGCAGTACTTC. Amino acid sequence: CASSQRDRSSYEQYF.

This clonotype was detected ten times or more. The V gene is TRBV6-1, the J gene TRBJ1-1, with 8 positions matching TRBD1. The junction had 5 bases not matched to a gene; V was cut back by 4 bases and J by 1 base. The CDR3 sequence is 15 residues long. The germline gives CDR1 MNHNS, CDR2 SASEGT. CDR3 sequence reads: CASSAGGRGNTEAFF. CDR3 in DNA: TGTGCCAGCAGTGCAGGGGGCAGGGGGAACACTGAAGCTTTCTTT.

The table lists this clonotype with a few counts. One junction end disagrees with the germline gene, perhaps due to a read error. This chain joins TRBV19 and TRBJ1-5, with 9 nucleotides matching TRBD1. The CDR3 covers 11 residues. CDR1 LNHDA and CDR2 SQIVND come from the germline V gene (reference sequence). CDR3 residues: CASFFGGTGYF. CDR3 DNA sequence: TGTGCCAGTTTCTTCGGGGGGACAGGGTATTTT.

This clonotype occurred many times. The rearrangement links TRBV13 to TRBJ2-7, with 8 bases identical to TRBD1. V shed 5 bases, J shed 4 bases, and the junction held 10 bases outside the gene matches. Germline V gene lookup returns CDR1 PRHDT and CDR2 FYEKMQ (reference sequence). The length of the CDR3 is 15 residues. CDR3 sequence: CASSIGQGGDYEQYF. CDR3 in DNA: TGTGCCAGCAGCATCGGACAGGGTGGAGATTACGAGCAGTACTTC. The whole variable domain, filled in from reference TRBV13 and TRBJ2-7, reads AAGVIQSPRHLIKEKRETATLKCYPIPRHDTVYWYQQGPGQDPQFLISFYEKMQSDKGSIPDRFSAQQFSDYHSELNMSSLELGDSALYFCASSIGQGGDYEQYFGPGTRLTVT.

This sequence joins TRBV19 and TRBJ1-2, with 7 bases lining up with TRBD1. CDR3 length: 15 amino acids. Germline assignment: CDR1 LNHDA and CDR2 SQIVND (reference sequence). With V trimmed by 7 bases and J by 4 bases, 12 bases remained unmatched. The CDR3 reads CASTEGTVTLYGYTF. The CDR3 DNA sequence: TGTGCCAGTACCGAGGGGACAGTCACGCTCTATGGCTACACCTTC.